The 29 T cell receptor beta chains below were found in one sample sequenced in a study of shared clonotypes between healthy human individuals. Only in-frame clones appear in the TCRdb table, and some are missing; sequencing was by immunoSEQ multiplex PCR. The data contain approximately 460,000 clones, more than 70% of them singletons. The sample comprised PBMCs. The receptors here all came from a woman in her thirties or forties in good health. Some clones in this sample may be carry-over from other donors' samples.

The chain carries TRBV5-1 and TRBJ1-3; D perhaps matches TRBD1 (5 bases). Trimming cost V 4 bases and J 0 bases, with 11 bases left between them. This CDR3 is built from 15 residues. The germline V gene has CDR1 SGHRS and CDR2 YFSETQ. The CDR3 region is CASSRGAGSGNTIYF. The CDR3 DNA reads as TGCGCCAGCAGCAGGGGCGCGGGCTCTGGAAACACCATATATTTT.

The J gene is TRBJ1-1, the V gene TRBV7-9; TRBD1 matches 7 bases. The CDR3 sequence is 11 residues long. Germline V lookup: CDR1 SEHNR, CDR2 FQNEAQ (reference sequence). V lost 5 bases and J lost 10; bases outside the gene matches: 4. The CDR3 DNA follows: TGTGCCAGCAGCCGACAGGGTGCAGCTTTCTTT. Protein product: CASSRQGAAFF.

The V and J genes are TRBV19 and TRBJ2-7; TRBD1 matches 7 bases. The germline gives CDR1 LNHDA, CDR2 SQIVND (reference sequence). CDR3 length equals 14 residues. With V trimmed by 4 bases and J by 2 bases, 5 bases remained unmatched. Here the CDR3 reads CASSRDRSAYEQYF. For the CDR3, the DNA is TGTGCCAGTAGTAGGGACAGATCCGCCTACGAGCAGTACTTC.

On this clone itself: At one end, the junction sequence differs from germline, possibly due to a read error. The V gene is TRBV30, the J gene TRBJ1-5, with D possibly matching TRBD1 (5 bases). The germline CDR1 and CDR2 sequences are GTSNPN and SVGIG (reference sequence). The CDR3 has 15 residues. CDR3 loop: CAWSPTGPSNQPQHF. CDR3 nucleotides: TGTGCCTGGAGTCCGACGGGGCCTAGCAATCAGCCTCAGCATTTT.

This clone was picked up a small number of times. Sequence at one end of the junction differs from germline and may be a read error. The chain links TRBV5-1 to TRBJ2-1; 12 bases align to TRBD2. The length of the CDR3 is 18 residues. The germline gives CDR1 SGHRS, CDR2 YFSETQ. CDR3 loop: CASSLETSGSSAYNERFF. As DNA, the CDR3 is TGCGCCAGCAGCTTGGAGACTAGCGGGAGCAGCGCCTACAATGAGCGGTTCTTC.

The chain couples TRBV10-3 to TRBJ1-2; 10 bases fit TRBD1. The CDR3 has 18 amino acids. Trimming at V came to 6 bases and at J to 3 bases, leaving 16 bases not matched to a gene. Germline CDR1 reads ENHRY; CDR2 reads SYGVKD. The CDR3 DNA reads TGTGCCATCAGCCAGGACCGGGACAGGGGACTTCGATACTATGGCTACACCTTC. It is translated as CAISQDRDRGLRYYGYTF.

V and J are TRBV5-1 and TRBJ2-1, with TRBD2 as a possible D gene (6 bases). The CDR3 extends over 16 amino acids. Germline assignment: CDR1 SGHRS and CDR2 YFSETQ. V was shortened by 1 base and J by 8 bases, with 19 bases between the two germline ends. The DNA for the CDR3 is TGCGCCAGCAGCTTGTTGGTGGGAGGCCTAGGAGATGAGCAGTTCTTC. This sequence encodes CASSLLVGGLGDEQFF.

V gene TRBV6-5 combines with J gene TRBJ2-1, with 8 bases lining up with TRBD2. The trim removed 6 bases at V and 5 bases at J, leaving 9 bases unmatched. CDR1 and CDR2 from the germline V gene are MNHEY and SVGAGI. CDR3 size: 15 residues. In DNA, the CDR3 is TGTGCCAGCAGGCAAACGGGACTAGACGACAATGAGCAGTTCTTC. This encodes CASRQTGLDDNEQFF.

This clone was seen repeatedly, ten times or more. The chain has TRBV10-1 and TRBJ2-1; tentatively, D is TRBD2 (5 bases). V dropped 0 bases and J dropped 7 bases, with 10 bases sitting between them. Looked up from germline, CDR1 is WNHNN and CDR2 is SYGVQD (reference sequence). This CDR3 is 14 amino acids long. The CDR3 loop reads CASSESSVTNEQFF. In DNA form, the CDR3 reads TGCGCCAGCAGTGAGTCTAGCGTTACGAATGAGCAGTTCTTC.

Details on this clone: Different DNA sequences within this sample yield the same CDR3. This chain links TRBV5-1 with TRBJ2-2, with TRBD1 matching 7 bases. The V and J ends lost 4 bases and 4 bases, in that order; junction bases with no gene match: 4. The germline V gene encodes CDR1 SGHRS and CDR2 YFSETQ. This CDR3 comprises 14 residues. CDR3: CASSPGQITGELFF. The DNA of the CDR3 is TGCGCCAGCAGCCCGGGACAGATCACCGGGGAGCTGTTTTTT.

V and J are TRBV7-2 and TRBJ2-7; the match to TRBD1 covers 7 bases. The CDR3 is 15 residues long. The V segment lost 0 bases and the J segment 4 bases; nucleotides outside the gene matches: 6. CDR1 SGHTA and CDR2 FQGNSA come from the germline V gene. For the CDR3, the DNA is TGTGCCAGCAGCTTAGCGGTAGGGGGCGCGTACGAGCAGTACTTC. It translates to CASSLAVGGAYEQYF.

This chain joins TRBV9 and TRBJ1-4; D gene uncertain. CDR1 is SGDLS and CDR2 is YYNGEE in the germline V gene. V shed 6 bases and J shed 0 bases, with 12 bases lying between them. There are 15 residues in the CDR3. This CDR3 is CASNPEHPTNEKLFF. The CDR3 region has the DNA TGTGCCAGCAACCCCGAACACCCAACTAATGAAAAACTGTTTTTT. The full variable domain, in which reference TRBV9 and TRBJ1-4 provide the parts outside the CDR3, is DSGVTQTPKHLITATGQRVTLRCSPRSGDLSVYWYQQSLDQGLQFLIQYYNGEERAKGNILERFSAQQFPDLHSELNLSSLELGDSALYFCASNPEHPTNEKLFFGSGTQLSVL.

The chain has TRBV28 and TRBJ2-1; a weak D match, TRBD1 (6 bases). Deletions cut 1 base from V and 4 bases from J, with 8 bases between. Germline V lookup: CDR1 MDHEN, CDR2 SYDVKM. The CDR3 totals 14 residues. The CDR3 sequence: CASSLSDRYNEQFF. In nucleotides, the CDR3 is TGTGCCAGCAGTTTATCCGACAGGTACAATGAGCAGTTCTTC.

The chain employs TRBV28 and TRBJ2-1; 7 nucleotides match TRBD1. The trim removed 6 bases at V and 7 bases at J, leaving 9 bases unmatched. CDR1 and CDR2 from the germline V gene are MDHEN and SYDVKM. CDR3 length: 14 residues. CDR3 residues: CASSYGLRGNEQFF. As DNA, the CDR3 is TGTGCCAGCAGCTATGGACTCAGGGGGAATGAGCAGTTCTTC.

This rearrangement joins TRBV18 to TRBJ2-1, with TRBD2 as a possible D gene (5 bases). The CDR3 is 15 amino acids. The germline gives CDR1 KGHSH, CDR2 LQKENI. Trimming took off 6 bases at V and 0 bases at J, with 12 bases between the two ends. CDR3 nucleotide sequence: TGTGCCAGCTCCGAGCGGCAGAGCTCCTACAATGAGCAGTTCTTC. As protein: CASSERQSSYNEQFF.

The chain combines TRBV6-4 with TRBJ1-2, with 10 bases lining up with TRBD1. Germline loops: CDR1 MRHNA, CDR2 SNTAGT. The CDR3 sequence is 16 residues long. V lost 0 bases, J lost 6 bases, and 7 bases stayed unmatched. The CDR3 loop is CASSDSRTGGLDGYTF. The DNA for the CDR3 is TGTGCCAGCAGTGACTCCAGGACAGGGGGATTGGATGGCTACACCTTC.

This sequence joins TRBV5-1 and TRBJ2-3; 10 bases map to TRBD1. CDR3 length: 16 amino acids. Germline-derived CDR1 and CDR2 are SGHRS and YFSETQ. V shed 0 bases, J shed 4 bases, and the junction held 5 bases outside the gene matches. The CDR3, as DNA: TGCGCCAGCAGCTTGGGACAGGGGGCGACCGCAGATACGCAGTATTTT. This codes for CASSLGQGATADTQYF.

The chain links TRBV5-4 to TRBJ2-3, with 8 nucleotides matching TRBD2. J was trimmed by 5 bases and V by 0 bases; bases with no gene match: 5. The CDR3 totals 15 residues. Germline V gene sequence: CDR1 SGHNT, CDR2 YYREEE (reference sequence). CDR3 bases: TGTGCCAGCAGCTTGGGACCCGGGGGGGTAGATACGCAGTATTTT. Residues: CASSLGPGGVDTQYF.

The chain is built from TRBV2 and TRBJ2-1, with TRBD2 as a possible D gene (6 bases). The CDR3 contains 14 residues. Germline V gene lookup returns CDR1 SNHLY and CDR2 FYNNEI. Trimming cost V 8 bases and J 5 bases, with 16 bases left between them. CDR3 coding DNA: TGTGCCAGCGTGGCGGGAAATTGGGACAATGAGCAGTTCTTC. This translates into CASVAGNWDNEQFF.

The V call is TRBV6-4, the J call TRBJ1-5; D gene ambiguous. Germline-derived CDR1 and CDR2 are MRHNA and SNTAGT. This CDR3 is 18 amino acids long. Deletions cut 3 bases from V and 2 bases from J, with 20 bases between. DNA of the CDR3: TGTGCCAGCAGTGATGACGGTGAGGGAAGTATGGGCAATCAGCCCCAGCATTTT. Its translation: CASSDDGEGSMGNQPQHF.

With regard to this clone: A read error likely explains this, since a far larger clone differs by one base. Other DNA sequences within the sample encode an identical CDR3. The CDR3 sequence: CASSGAGGSETQYF. Here the CDR3 DNA reads TGTGCCAGCAGTGGAGCGGGGGGATCAGAGACCCAGTACTTC. V gene TRBV6-1 combines with J gene TRBJ2-5; 9 bases map to TRBD2. V shed 4 bases, J shed 4 bases, and the junction held 4 bases outside the gene matches. This CDR3 contains 14 residues. Germline-derived CDR1 and CDR2 are MNHNS and SASEGT.

In this sample, this clone turned up a few times. The chain uses TRBV6-4 and TRBJ1-1, with D uncertain. The CDR3 sequence is 13 residues long. V lost 3 bases and J lost 4, with 9 bases in between. The germline gives CDR1 MRHNA, CDR2 SNTAGT. As DNA, the CDR3 is TGTGCCAGCAGTGAAGACCCCAGCACTGAAGCTTTCTTT. This codes for CASSEDPSTEAFF.

This clone was counted a single time. V usage is TRBV18 and J usage is TRBJ2-7; D tentatively fits TRBD1 or TRBD2 (5 bases each). The CDR3 is 13 residues long. Germline loops: CDR1 KGHSH, CDR2 LQKENI. V was shortened by 6 bases and J by 6 bases, with 15 bases between the two germline ends. CDR3 in amino acids: CASSPNRDGEQYF. DNA of the CDR3: TGTGCCAGCTCTCCGAACCGGGACGGCGAGCAGTACTTC.

The chain is built from TRBV29-1 and TRBJ2-5, with unresolved D. Trimming removed 1 base from V and 5 bases from J, with 8 bases in between. CDR3 size: 12 residues. Germline V gene sequence: CDR1 SQVTM, CDR2 ANQGSEA. The CDR3 nucleotides read TGCAGCGTTGAAGGTTTCGGGGAGACCCAGTACTTC. It encodes CSVEGFGETQYF.

A note on this clone: A far larger clone is just one base off, so this is likely a read error. J is TRBJ2-2 and V is TRBV19; tentatively, D is TRBD1 or TRBD2 (6 bases each). Germline V gene sequence: CDR1 LNHDA, CDR2 SQIVND (reference sequence). The CDR3 runs to 13 residues. Trimming removed 8 bases at V and 7 bases at J, with 14 bases between. Written as DNA, the CDR3 is TGTGCCAGTGGTCCAAGGGGGGACGGGGAGCTGTTTTTT. Translating gives CASGPRGDGELFF. The whole variable domain, filled in from reference TRBV19 and TRBJ2-2, reads DGGITQSPKYLFRKEGQNVTLSCEQNLNHDAMYWYRQDPGQGLRLIYYSQIVNDFQKGDIAEGYSVSREKKESFPLTVTSAQKNPTAFYLCASGPRGDGELFFGEGSRLTVL.

This rearrangement joins TRBV11-3 to TRBJ2-1; D possibly matches TRBD1 or TRBD2 (5 bases each). CDR3 length: 14 amino acids. Germline-derived CDR1 and CDR2 are SGHNT and YENEEA. The V end lost 5 bases, the J end lost 7 bases, and 15 bases lay between the germline ends. The CDR3, as DNA: TGTGCCAGCAGCACACGTGGGGGTGGGAATGAGCAGTTCTTC. It specifies CASSTRGGGNEQFF.

A note on this clone: It is likely a read error: a sequence one base away is far more abundant. The same CDR3 arises from other DNA sequences in this sample as well. The chain has TRBV30 and TRBJ2-1; D remains ambiguous. From germline, CDR1 is GTSNPN and CDR2 SVGIG (reference sequence). The CDR3 loop spans 9 amino acids. V lost 8 bases and J lost 9, with 8 bases in between. CDR3 sequence (DNA): TGTGCCGCGGACGGTGAGCAGTTCTTC. Its translation is CAADGEQFF.

The gene calls are TRBV19 and TRBJ2-2; D call uncertain. V was clipped by 7 bases and J by 6 bases, with 15 bases between them. Germline CDR1 reads LNHDA; CDR2 reads SQIVND (reference sequence). The CDR3 runs 14 residues. CDR3 nucleotide sequence: TGTGCCAGTAAGAAGGATTCGTGGGCCGGGGAGCTGTTTTTT. Its translation is CASKKDSWAGELFF.

This clone was picked up a small number of times. The V and J genes are TRBV11-2 and TRBJ1-4, with D perhaps matching TRBD1 (5 bases). V lost 8 bases to trimming and J lost 6 bases, with 13 bases between them. Germline V gene sequence: CDR1 SGHAT, CDR2 FQNNGV. This CDR3 is built from 13 residues. The CDR3 region is CASSWGGDEKLFF. DNA for the CDR3: TGTGCCAGCTCCTGGGGCGGGGATGAAAAACTGTTTTTT. Complete variable domain (other parts from reference TRBV11-2 and TRBJ1-4): EAGVAQSPRYKIIEKRQSVAFWCNPISGHATLYWYQQILGQGPKLLIQFQNNGVVDDSQLPKDRFSAERLKGVDSTLKIQPAKLEDSAVYLCASSWGGDEKLFFGSGTQLSVL.